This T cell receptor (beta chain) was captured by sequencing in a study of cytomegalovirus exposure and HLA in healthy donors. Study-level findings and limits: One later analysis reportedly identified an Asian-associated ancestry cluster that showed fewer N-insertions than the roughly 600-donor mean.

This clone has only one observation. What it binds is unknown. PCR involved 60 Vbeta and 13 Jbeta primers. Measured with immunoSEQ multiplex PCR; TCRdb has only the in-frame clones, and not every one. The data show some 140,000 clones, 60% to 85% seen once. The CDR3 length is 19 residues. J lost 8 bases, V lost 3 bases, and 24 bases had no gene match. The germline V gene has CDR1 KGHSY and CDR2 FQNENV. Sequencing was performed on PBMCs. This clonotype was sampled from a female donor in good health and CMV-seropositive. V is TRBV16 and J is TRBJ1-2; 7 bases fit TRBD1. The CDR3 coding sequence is TGTGCCAGCAGCCAGAATCTAAATGTGCTGAGGCAGGGGGTTGACGGCTACACCTTC. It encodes CASSQNLNVLRQGVDGYTF.